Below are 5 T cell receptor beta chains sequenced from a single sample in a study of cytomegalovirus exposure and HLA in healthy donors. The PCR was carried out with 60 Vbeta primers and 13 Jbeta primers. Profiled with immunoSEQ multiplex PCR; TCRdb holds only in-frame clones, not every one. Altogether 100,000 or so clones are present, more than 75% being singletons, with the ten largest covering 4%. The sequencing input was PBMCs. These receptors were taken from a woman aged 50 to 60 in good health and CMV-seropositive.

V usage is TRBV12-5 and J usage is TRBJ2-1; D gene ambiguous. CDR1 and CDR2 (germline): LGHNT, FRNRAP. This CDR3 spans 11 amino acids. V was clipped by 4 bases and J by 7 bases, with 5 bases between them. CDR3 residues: CASGSINEQFF. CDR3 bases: TGTGCTAGTGGTTCTATTAATGAGCAGTTCTTC.

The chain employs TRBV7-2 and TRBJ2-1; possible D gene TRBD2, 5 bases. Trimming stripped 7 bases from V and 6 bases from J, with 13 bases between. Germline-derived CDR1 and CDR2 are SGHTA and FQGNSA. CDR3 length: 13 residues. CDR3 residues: CASTEGLLNEQFF. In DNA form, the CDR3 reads TGTGCCAGCACAGAAGGACTCCTCAATGAGCAGTTCTTC.

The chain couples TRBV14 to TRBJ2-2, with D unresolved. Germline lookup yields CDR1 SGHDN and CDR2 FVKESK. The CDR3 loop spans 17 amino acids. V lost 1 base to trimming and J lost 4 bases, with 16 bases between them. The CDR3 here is CASSQVSSPFFTGELFF. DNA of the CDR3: TGTGCCAGCAGCCAAGTCTCTTCTCCCTTCTTCACCGGGGAGCTGTTTTTT.

The CDR3 spells CASSGLAGGPTEQFF. Written as DNA, the CDR3 is TGCGCCAGCAGCGGACTAGCGGGGGGGCCGACTGAGCAGTTCTTC. This chain connects TRBV5-1 to TRBJ2-1, with 15 bases lining up with TRBD2. Germline loops: CDR1 SGHRS, CDR2 YFSETQ. Trimming at V came to 4 bases and at J to 9 bases, leaving 5 bases not matched to a gene. The CDR3 sequence is 15 residues long. Full variable domain (outside the CDR3, taken from reference TRBV5-1 and TRBJ2-1): KAGVTQTPRYLIKTRGQQVTLSCSPISGHRSVSWYQQTPGQGLQFLFEYFSETQRNKGNFPGRFSGRQFSNSRSEMNVSTLELGDSALYLCASSGLAGGPTEQFFGPGTRLTVL.

The CDR3 spells CASSPDREPTGELFF. The CDR3 DNA follows: TGTGCCAGCAGCCCCGACAGGGAGCCCACCGGGGAGCTGTTTTTT. This chain connects TRBV7-3 to TRBJ2-2, with 7 positions matching TRBD1. V trimming: 5 bases; J trimming: 4 bases; junction bases outside the gene matches: 7. The length of the CDR3 is 15 residues. CDR1 and CDR2 (germline): SGHTA, FQGTGA.